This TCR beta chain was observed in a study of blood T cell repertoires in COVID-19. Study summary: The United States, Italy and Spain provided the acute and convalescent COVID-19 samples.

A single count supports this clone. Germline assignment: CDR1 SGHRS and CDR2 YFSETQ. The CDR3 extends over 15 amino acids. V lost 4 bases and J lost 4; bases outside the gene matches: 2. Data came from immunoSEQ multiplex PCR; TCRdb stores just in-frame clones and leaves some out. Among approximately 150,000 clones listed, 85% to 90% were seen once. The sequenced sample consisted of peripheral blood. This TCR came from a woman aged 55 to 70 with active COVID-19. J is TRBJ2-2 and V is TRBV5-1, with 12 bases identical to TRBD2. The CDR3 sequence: CASSRTSGTTGELFF. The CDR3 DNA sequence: TGCGCCAGCAGCCGGACTAGCGGGACCACCGGGGAGCTGTTTTTT.